A single sample is the source of the 28 T cell receptor beta chains below, sequenced in a study of OX40 agonist ivuxolimab in advanced cancers. Libraries came from the immunoSEQ multiplex PCR assay. In TCRdb, the immuneACCESS table is reduced to in-frame sequences with V and J assigned. These tables do not hold every clone; where another copy was compared, an unresolved V gene accounts for under half, and the others remain unexplained. The table for this sample lists 95,000 to 100,000 clones; approximately 80% of them were counted only once. Of the sample, roughly 5.8% falls within the top ten clones. The source was CD4+ or CD8+ T cells sorted from blood, collected in a trial of the OX40 agonist ivuxolimab. Source of these receptors: an adult with an advanced solid tumor such as melanoma, head and neck, liver or kidney cancer.

This chain uses TRBV11-2 with TRBJ1-3, with D possibly being TRBD1 (6 bases). CDR3 length equals 16 residues. Germline assignment: CDR1 SGHAT and CDR2 FQNNGV. Trimming pared 5 bases from V and 0 bases from J, leaving 14 bases between. In nucleotides, the CDR3 is TGTGCCAGCAGCCTAATGACAGGCGACTCTGGAAACACCATATATTTT. It specifies CASSLMTGDSGNTIYF.

The rearrangement joins TRBV4-3 to TRBJ1-2; weak D call: TRBD1 (6 bases). The germline V and J ends were trimmed by 2 bases and 6 bases, with 13 bases remaining between them. This CDR3 has 14 amino acids. The V gene's germline CDR1 is LGHNA and CDR2 YSLEER. CDR3 DNA sequence: TGCGCCAGCAGCCAACGCGGGACAACACATGGCTACACCTTC. Amino acids: CASSQRGTTHGYTF.

The chain links TRBV4-2 to TRBJ2-2; D possibly uses TRBD1 or TRBD2 (5 bases each). The germline V and J ends were trimmed by 0 bases and 5 bases, with 7 bases remaining between them. The CDR3 is 14 amino acids. Germline V gene lookup returns CDR1 LGHNA and CDR2 YNFKEQ. DNA for the CDR3: TGTGCCAGCAGCCAAGAATGGGGGACCGGGGAGCTGTTTTTT. Residues: CASSQEWGTGELFF.

J is TRBJ2-1 and V is TRBV7-3; 12 bases map to TRBD2. J lost 10 bases, V lost 4 bases, and 2 bases had no gene match. The CDR3 contains 13 residues. Germline V gives CDR1 SGHTA, CDR2 FQGTGA. The CDR3 spells CASSSGTSGEQFF. The CDR3 DNA follows: TGTGCCAGCAGCTCGGGGACTAGCGGGGAGCAGTTCTTC.

The V call is TRBV6-1, the J call TRBJ2-7, with 7 bases identical to TRBD1. This CDR3 has 13 amino acids. CDR1 MNHNS and CDR2 SASEGT come from the germline V gene. J gave up 2 bases and V 5 bases, and 3 bases lay outside the gene matches. The chain's CDR3 is CASSRDRTYEQYF. The CDR3 region has the DNA TGTGCCAGCAGTCGGGACAGAACCTACGAGCAGTACTTC.

V gene TRBV4-2 combines with J gene TRBJ2-5; D assignment may be TRBD1 or TRBD2 (5 bases each). From germline, CDR1 is LGHNA and CDR2 YNFKEQ. The CDR3 is 15 residues long. V was trimmed by 5 bases and J by 3 bases, leaving 16 bases between them. CDR3 sequence reads: CASSFRGPRKETQYF. CDR3 DNA sequence: TGTGCCAGCAGCTTCCGGGGCCCGCGAAAAGAGACCCAGTACTTC.

The rearrangement uses TRBV30 and TRBJ1-5, with D unclear. The CDR3 is 15 amino acids. Germline lookup yields CDR1 GTSNPN and CDR2 SVGIG (reference sequence). The germline V and J ends were trimmed by 2 bases and 0 bases, with 11 bases remaining between them. The CDR3 bases are TGTGCCTGGAGTCCCCTGAGGGATAGCAATCAGCCCCAGCATTTT. Its translation is CAWSPLRDSNQPQHF.

V and J are TRBV11-2 and TRBJ2-7; D gene ambiguous. V was clipped by 4 bases and J by 2 bases, with 12 bases between them. Germline values: CDR1 SGHAT, CDR2 FQNNGV. This CDR3 has 14 amino acids. CDR3 in DNA: TGTGCCAGCAGCTGGAGACCCGGCGCCTACGAGCAGTACTTC. Encoded protein: CASSWRPGAYEQYF.

This clone is medium-sized (0.01 to 0.1%). The V call is TRBV27, the J call TRBJ1-4; D is possibly TRBD1 (6 bases). V dropped 5 bases and J dropped 2 bases, with 9 bases sitting between them. CDR3 length equals 14 residues. Germline CDR1 reads MNHEY; CDR2 reads SMNVEV (reference sequence). In DNA, the CDR3 is TGTGCCAGCAGTCCGGACAGCACTAATGAAAAACTGTTTTTT. It encodes CASSPDSTNEKLFF.

The J gene is TRBJ1-1, the V gene TRBV5-1; TRBD1 matches 11 bases. Looked up from germline, CDR1 is SGHRS and CDR2 is YFSETQ. The CDR3 spans 16 residues. The J segment lost 0 bases and the V segment lost 4 bases, leaving 5 bases of the junction unmatched. The CDR3 DNA follows: TGCGCCAGCAGCGAGGACAGGGGGCTCATGAACACTGAAGCTTTCTTT. This translates into CASSEDRGLMNTEAFF.

The chain combines TRBV2 with TRBJ2-3; 8 bases line up with TRBD2. V trimming: 6 bases; J trimming: 2 bases; junction bases outside the gene matches: 10. The CDR3 length is 16 residues. The V gene's germline CDR1 is SNHLY and CDR2 FYNNEI. The CDR3 sequence: CASRGKVAGHTDTQYF. The DNA of the CDR3 is TGTGCCAGCAGGGGGAAGGTAGCGGGACACACAGATACGCAGTATTTT.

The V and J genes are TRBV18 and TRBJ2-4, with TRBD1 matching 10 bases. CDR3 length equals 13 residues. Germline V gene lookup returns CDR1 KGHSH and CDR2 LQKENI. With 4 bases clipped from V and 7 bases from J, the junction kept 1 base outside the gene matches. CDR3 amino acids: CASSQDRGNIQYF. The CDR3 DNA is TGTGCCAGCTCACAGGACAGGGGGAACATTCAGTACTTC.

DNA of the CDR3: TGTGCCAGCAGCGATGTAGCGGGAGGGGGTGAGCAGTACTTC. Encoded protein: CASSDVAGGGEQYF. This chain joins TRBV9 and TRBJ2-7, with 11 positions matching TRBD2. This CDR3 is 14 amino acids long. The trim removed 3 bases at V and 7 bases at J, leaving 6 bases unmatched. Germline V CDR1 and CDR2: SGDLS, YYNGEE. The full variable domain, with the rest looked up from reference TRBV9 and TRBJ2-7, is DSGVTQTPKHLITATGQRVTLRCSPRSGDLSVYWYQQSLDQGLQFLIQYYNGEERAKGNILERFSAQQFPDLHSELNLSSLELGDSALYFCASSDVAGGGEQYFGPGTRLTVT.

The V call is TRBV2, the J call TRBJ2-4; D is unclear. This CDR3 is built from 13 residues. Trimming took off 3 bases at V and 14 bases at J, with 17 bases between the two ends. CDR1 is SNHLY and CDR2 is FYNNEI in the germline V gene. CDR3 protein: CASSEGMQVLKYF. CDR3 in DNA: TGTGCCAGCAGTGAGGGCATGCAGGTGTTGAAGTACTTC.

This clone was recorded once. The chain has TRBV19 and TRBJ2-2; D possibly corresponds to TRBD1 (5 bases). The V gene lost 1 base and the J gene lost 0 bases, with 12 bases spanning the gap. The CDR3 contains 17 residues. CDR1 and CDR2 from the germline V gene are LNHDA and SQIVND (reference sequence). The CDR3 nucleotides read TGTGCCAGTAGTATAGGTGTGTGGGGCACGAACACCGGGGAGCTGTTTTTT. Amino acid sequence: CASSIGVWGTNTGELFF. The full variable domain, rest sourced from reference TRBV19 and TRBJ2-2, is DGGITQSPKYLFRKEGQNVTLSCEQNLNHDAMYWYRQDPGQGLRLIYYSQIVNDFQKGDIAEGYSVSREKKESFPLTVTSAQKNPTAFYLCASSIGVWGTNTGELFFGEGSRLTVL.

V is TRBV29-1 and J is TRBJ2-3; 8 bases align to TRBD1. CDR1 and CDR2 (germline): SQVTM, ANQGSEA. The CDR3 contains 13 residues. Trimming took 8 bases from V and 4 from J; bases not matched to a gene: 8. The CDR3 DNA reads TGCAGCACGTCGGACAGGGCCGCAGATACGCAGTATTTT. It is translated as CSTSDRAADTQYF.

The V gene is TRBV5-4, the J gene TRBJ1-1, with no clear D. Germline CDR1 is SGHNT and CDR2 is YYREEE (reference sequence). Trimming cost V 3 bases and J 2 bases, with 8 bases left between them. The CDR3 is 13 amino acids. The CDR3 protein is CASSSWGNTEAFF. Written as DNA, the CDR3 is TGTGCCAGCAGCTCCTGGGGAAACACTGAAGCTTTCTTT.

The V call is TRBV5-1, the J call TRBJ1-3; D not certain. The germline gives CDR1 SGHRS, CDR2 YFSETQ. The length of the CDR3 is 15 residues. Trimming shortened V by 4 bases and J by 0 bases, and 11 bases separated the two germline ends. The CDR3 DNA reads as TGCGCCAGCAGCGCCGGCCTGAACTCTGGAAACACCATATATTTT. Translation: CASSAGLNSGNTIYF.

V is TRBV27 and J is TRBJ2-5; 9 bases align to TRBD1. CDR3 length: 15 residues. The V gene's germline CDR1 is MNHEY and CDR2 SMNVEV (reference sequence). Unmatched junction bases numbered 8, after V lost 4 bases and J lost 5 bases. The CDR3 nucleotides read TGTGCCAGCAGTTCCCTACAGGGGGCAGGGGAGACCCAGTACTTC. Translating it yields CASSSLQGAGETQYF.

V is TRBV7-8 and J is TRBJ2-1; 11 bases match TRBD2. V lost 3 bases, J lost 8 bases, and 9 bases stayed unmatched. The CDR3 contains 16 residues. Germline CDR1 is SGHVS and CDR2 is FQNEAQ. The DNA of the CDR3 is TGTGCCAGCAGCTTCAATAGCGGGAGGGCCGGGGATGAGCAGTTCTTC. This encodes CASSFNSGRAGDEQFF.

This chain links TRBV6-1 with TRBJ2-7; the D gene is possibly TRBD1 (6 bases). V was cut by 11 bases and J by 2 bases, with 19 bases left in between. From germline, CDR1 is MNHNS and CDR2 SASEGT. There are 14 residues in the CDR3. The CDR3 loop reads CASCSDRFPYEQYF. The CDR3 nucleotides read TGTGCCTCATGTTCCGACAGGTTCCCCTACGAGCAGTACTTC.

This clone has a handful of counts. This chain joins TRBV14 and TRBJ2-1, with 12 nucleotides matching TRBD2. This CDR3 comprises 17 residues. Germline CDR1 and CDR2: SGHDN and FVKESK. J was trimmed by 8 bases and V by 6 bases; bases with no gene match: 14. The CDR3, as DNA: TGTGCCAGCAGTCAAAATCTCCTAGCGGGGGGGATGGATGAGCAGTTCTTC. It translates to CASSQNLLAGGMDEQFF.

This rearrangement joins TRBV27 to TRBJ2-1; D remains unclear. The CDR3 sequence is 14 residues long. V lost 1 base and J 5 bases, leaving 9 bases between the germline ends. CDR1 and CDR2 (germline): MNHEY, SMNVEV (reference sequence). For the CDR3, the DNA is TGTGCCAGCAGTTTATATTTTGCTAACAATGAGCAGTTCTTC. This translates into CASSLYFANNEQFF.

The V and J genes are TRBV19 and TRBJ2-1; weak D call: TRBD2 (7 bases). V lost 5 bases and J lost 5, with 13 bases in between. Germline assignment: CDR1 LNHDA and CDR2 SQIVND (reference sequence). The CDR3 runs 14 residues. The DNA for the CDR3 is TGTGCCAGTAGTGGGAGGGGGGAAAACAATGAGCAGTTCTTC. Translated: CASSGRGENNEQFF.

This chain links TRBV5-6 with TRBJ1-1; D remains ambiguous. V was shortened by 6 bases and J by 2 bases, with 14 bases between the two germline ends. CDR1 is SGHDT and CDR2 is YYEEEE in the germline V gene. The CDR3 is 14 amino acids. DNA for the CDR3: TGTGCCAGCACCAAACCCCACGGAAACACTGAAGCTTTCTTT. Translation: CASTKPHGNTEAFF.

The rearrangement joins TRBV5-1 to TRBJ2-1, with TRBD2 as a possible D gene (6 bases). Per germline, CDR1 SGHRS and CDR2 YFSETQ. With 4 bases removed from V and 4 bases from J, the gap between germline ends came to 21 bases. The CDR3 covers 17 residues. CDR3 in amino acids: CASSRSGPSALYNEQFF. CDR3 in DNA: TGCGCCAGCAGCCGCAGCGGGCCTAGCGCCCTTTACAATGAGCAGTTCTTC.

The chain joins TRBV7-3 to TRBJ2-2; TRBD1 is a possible D gene (5 bases). CDR3 size: 14 residues. In germline, CDR1 is SGHTA, CDR2 FQGTGA. The V gene lost 6 bases and the J gene lost 11 bases, with 19 bases spanning the gap. This CDR3 reads CASSPIMGLRELFF. For the CDR3, the DNA is TGTGCCAGCAGTCCCATTATGGGGCTCCGAGAGCTGTTTTTT.

The rearrangement uses TRBV5-1 and TRBJ2-7; 10 bases are shared with TRBD1. The germline gives CDR1 SGHRS, CDR2 YFSETQ. The CDR3 is made up of 19 amino acids. With 0 bases clipped from V and 2 bases from J, the junction kept 14 bases outside the gene matches. The DNA of the CDR3 is TGCGCCAGCAGCTTGGATGCGACAGGGGGCCTAAAACGAACCTACGAGCAGTACTTC. Translation: CASSLDATGGLKRTYEQYF.